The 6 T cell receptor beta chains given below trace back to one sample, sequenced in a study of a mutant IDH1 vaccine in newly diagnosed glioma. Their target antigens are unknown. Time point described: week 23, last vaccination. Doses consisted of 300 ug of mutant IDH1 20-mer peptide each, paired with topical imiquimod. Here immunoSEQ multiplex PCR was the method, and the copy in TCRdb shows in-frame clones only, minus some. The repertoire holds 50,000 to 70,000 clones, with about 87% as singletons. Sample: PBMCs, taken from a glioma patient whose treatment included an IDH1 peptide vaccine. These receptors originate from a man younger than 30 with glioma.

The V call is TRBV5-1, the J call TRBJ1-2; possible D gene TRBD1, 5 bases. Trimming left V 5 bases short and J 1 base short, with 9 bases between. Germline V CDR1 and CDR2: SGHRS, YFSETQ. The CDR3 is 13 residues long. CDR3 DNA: TGCGCCAGCAGGGACATTAGTAACTATGGCTACACCTTC. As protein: CASRDISNYGYTF. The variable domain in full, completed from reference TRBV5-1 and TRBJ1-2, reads KAGVTQTPRYLIKTRGQQVTLSCSPISGHRSVSWYQQTPGQGLQFLFEYFSETQRNKGNFPGRFSGRQFSNSRSEMNVSTLELGDSALYLCASRDISNYGYTFGSGTRLTVV.

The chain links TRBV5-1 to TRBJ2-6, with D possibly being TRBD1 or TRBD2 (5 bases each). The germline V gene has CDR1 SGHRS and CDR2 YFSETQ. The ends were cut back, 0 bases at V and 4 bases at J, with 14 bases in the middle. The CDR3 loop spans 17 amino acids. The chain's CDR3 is CASSLAPQGAGANVLTF. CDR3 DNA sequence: TGCGCCAGCAGCTTGGCCCCTCAGGGAGCGGGGGCCAACGTCCTGACTTTC.

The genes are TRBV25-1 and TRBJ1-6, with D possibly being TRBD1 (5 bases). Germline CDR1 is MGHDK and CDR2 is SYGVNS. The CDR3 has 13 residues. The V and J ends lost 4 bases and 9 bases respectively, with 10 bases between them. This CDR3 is CASSARGGSPLHF. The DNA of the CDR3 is TGTGCCAGCAGTGCTAGGGGCGGTTCACCCCTCCACTTT.

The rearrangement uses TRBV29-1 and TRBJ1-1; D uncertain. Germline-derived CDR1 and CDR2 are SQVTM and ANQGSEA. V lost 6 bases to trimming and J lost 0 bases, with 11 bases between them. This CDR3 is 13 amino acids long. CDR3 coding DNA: TGCAGCGTGGGAGTCAGTCTGAACACTGAAGCTTTCTTT. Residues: CSVGVSLNTEAFF.

CDR3 protein: CASSSGRGWVEETQYF. For the CDR3, the DNA is TGTGCCAGCAGCTCGGGCAGGGGTTGGGTAGAAGAGACCCAGTACTTC. The V call is TRBV5-8, the J call TRBJ2-5, with TRBD1 as a possible D gene (6 bases). Trimming removed 3 bases from V and 3 bases from J, with 18 bases in between. This CDR3 has 16 residues. Looked up from germline, CDR1 is SGHTS and CDR2 is YDEGEE.

CDR3 DNA: TGTGCCAGTAGTATAGGTGGCGGGGGGAACACCGGGGAGCTGTTTTTT. Its translation: CASSIGGGGNTGELFF. This rearrangement joins TRBV19 to TRBJ2-2; 7 positions match TRBD2. CDR1 is LNHDA and CDR2 is SQIVND in the germline V gene (reference sequence). V dropped 1 base and J dropped 1; count of bases not matched to a gene: 3. This CDR3 is 16 amino acids long.